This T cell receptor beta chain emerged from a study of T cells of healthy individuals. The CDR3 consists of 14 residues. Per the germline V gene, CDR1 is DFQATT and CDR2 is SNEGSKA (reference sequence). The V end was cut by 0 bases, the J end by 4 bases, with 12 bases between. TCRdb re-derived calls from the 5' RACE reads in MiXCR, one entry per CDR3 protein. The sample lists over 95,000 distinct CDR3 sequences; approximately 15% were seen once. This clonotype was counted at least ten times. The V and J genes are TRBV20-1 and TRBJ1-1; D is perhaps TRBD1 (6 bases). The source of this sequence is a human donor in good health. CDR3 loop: CSARDQGGTTEAFF. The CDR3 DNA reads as TGCAGTGCTAGAGATCAAGGGGGGACCACTGAAGCTTTCTTT.